The 19 T cell receptor beta chains below were found in one sample sequenced in a study of OX40 agonist ivuxolimab in advanced cancers. Method: immunoSEQ multiplex PCR; TCRdb's copy keeps in-frame clones and lacks some. Of about 70,000 clones in the sample, around 80% were seen once. Material: CD4+ or CD8+ T cells sorted from blood, obtained in a trial of the OX40 agonist ivuxolimab. Receptors originate from an adult with an advanced solid tumor such as melanoma, head and neck, liver or kidney cancer.

This clone showed up just a few times. The chain couples TRBV2 to TRBJ1-5; D gene ambiguous. V was shortened by 10 bases and J by 6 bases, with 19 bases between the two germline ends. Germline lookup yields CDR1 SNHLY and CDR2 FYNNEI. This CDR3 spans 14 amino acids. The CDR3 DNA reads TGTGCCACAGCAGGAGGACGGGAGGGTCAGCCCCAGCATTTT. Translating it yields CATAGGREGQPQHF.

V gene TRBV9 combines with J gene TRBJ2-5; 15 bases map to TRBD2. The V gene end was trimmed by 0 bases and the J gene end by 1 base; junction bases not matched to a gene: 4. Germline values: CDR1 SGDLS, CDR2 YYNGEE. The CDR3 loop spans 18 amino acids. Written as DNA, the CDR3 is TGTGCCAGCAGCGTAGCCGGACTAGCGGGGGGGCGCCAAGAGACCCAGTACTTC. Residues: CASSVAGLAGGRQETQYF.

V gene TRBV21-1 combines with J gene TRBJ1-5. TRBV21-1 has pseudogene status. This CDR3 region has 17 residues. The CDR3 here is CASSKVELGVDNQPQHF. The CDR3 bases are TGTGCCAGCAGCAAAGTGGAACTGGGTGTAGACAATCAGCCCCAGCATTTT.

This sequence joins TRBV11-1 and TRBJ2-6; 8 bases line up with TRBD1. Germline V lookup: CDR1 SGHAT, CDR2 FQDESV (reference sequence). The CDR3 totals 17 residues. Losses at the gene ends were 7 bases for V and 2 bases for J; bases not matched to a gene: 10. The CDR3 here is CASNTGTGLPGANVLTF. DNA for the CDR3: TGTGCCAGCAACACCGGGACAGGCCTTCCTGGGGCCAACGTCCTGACTTTC. Full variable domain (outside the CDR3, taken from reference TRBV11-1 and TRBJ2-6): EAEVAQSPRYKITEKSQAVAFWCDPISGHATLYWYRQILGQGPELLVQFQDESVVDDSQLPKDRFSAERLKGVDSTLKIQPAELGDSAMYLCASNTGTGLPGANVLTFGAGSRLTVL.

There are a few counts of this clone. The chain carries TRBV30 and TRBJ1-1; no firm D call. There are 12 residues in the CDR3. V was trimmed by 1 base and J by 1 base, leaving 4 bases between them. In germline, CDR1 is GTSNPN, CDR2 SVGIG (reference sequence). The CDR3 nucleotides read TGTGCCTGGAGTGATGGGAACACTGAAGCTTTCTTT. Its translation: CAWSDGNTEAFF.

The CDR3 nucleotides read TGTGCCAGCAGCCAAGAGGATTTCGACAGTTCTAGCACAGATACGCAGTATTTT. It codes for CASSQEDFDSSSTDTQYF. The chain employs TRBV4-2 and TRBJ2-3, with D possibly being TRBD1 (5 bases). The V gene's germline CDR1 is LGHNA and CDR2 YNFKEQ. This CDR3 has 18 residues. The V end was cut by 0 bases, the J end by 0 bases, with 16 bases between.

This chain links TRBV19 with TRBJ2-2; a weak D match, TRBD2 (6 bases). The CDR3 loop spans 16 amino acids. The germline CDR1 and CDR2 sequences are LNHDA and SQIVND (reference sequence). V was pared by 8 bases and J by 1 base, with 17 bases between. The CDR3 nucleotides read TGTGCCAGTTCCTTTAGTGCGGGGCTGAACACCGGGGAGCTGTTTTTT. It is translated as CASSFSAGLNTGELFF.

The rearrangement links TRBV27 to TRBJ1-4; 9 bases match TRBD1. With 4 bases clipped from V and 0 bases from J, the junction kept 9 bases outside the gene matches. Germline CDR1 is MNHEY and CDR2 is SMNVEV (reference sequence). The CDR3 runs 18 residues. CDR3 nucleotides: TGTGCCAGCAGTTCCCGGACAGGGGTGAGGGCAACTAATGAAAAACTGTTTTTT. Translated: CASSSRTGVRATNEKLFF.

This chain connects TRBV29-1 to TRBJ1-1, with 8 bases matching TRBD1. The CDR3 consists of 12 residues. Per germline, CDR1 SQVTM and CDR2 ANQGSEA. Losses at the gene ends were 6 bases for V and 4 bases for J; bases not matched to a gene: 4. The CDR3 sequence is CSVRTGSTEAFF. CDR3 DNA sequence: TGCAGCGTCCGGACAGGGAGCACTGAAGCTTTCTTT. Variable domain in full (rest from reference TRBV29-1 and TRBJ1-1): SAVISQKPSRDICQRGTSLTIQCQVDSQVTMMFWYRQQPGQSLTLIATANQGSEATYESGFVIDKFPISRPNLTFSTLTVSNMSPEDSSIYLCSVRTGSTEAFFGQGTRLTVV.

The chain couples TRBV14 to TRBJ1-2; D unclear. Trimming cost V 1 base and J 7 bases, with 10 bases left between them. The germline V gene encodes CDR1 SGHDN and CDR2 FVKESK. This CDR3 spans 13 amino acids. Here the CDR3 DNA reads TGTGCCAGCAGCCAAGCCCCCCGGAGTGGCTACACCTTC. The encoded protein is CASSQAPRSGYTF.

The chain has TRBV5-1 and TRBJ1-5; D gene unclear. The CDR3 extends over 13 amino acids. CDR1 is SGHRS, CDR2 YFSETQ, per germline. Trimming removed 2 bases from V and 2 bases from J, with 5 bases in between. CDR3 coding DNA: TGCGCCAGCAGCTTAGACGGCAATCAGCCCCAGCATTTT. Translation: CASSLDGNQPQHF.

This clone was detected once. V usage is TRBV27 and J usage is TRBJ2-2, with TRBD1 identical over 7 bases. Germline CDR1 reads MNHEY; CDR2 reads SMNVEV (reference sequence). V lost 4 bases to trimming and J lost 4 bases; unmatched junction nucleotides: 6. There are 15 residues in the CDR3. The DNA for the CDR3 is TGTGCCAGCAGTTCGAGGGGGCTAAGCACCGGGGAGCTGTTTTTT. This translates into CASSSRGLSTGELFF.

This clone appeared a single time. The chain links TRBV28 to TRBJ1-2; no clear D. The CDR3 covers 14 residues. CDR1 and CDR2 (germline): MDHEN, SYDVKM. V shed 3 bases and J shed 4 bases, with 12 bases lying between them. For the CDR3, the DNA is TGTGCCAGCAGTTTTTCCGGACCAGGCTATGGCTACACCTTC. Protein: CASSFSGPGYGYTF.

The V call is TRBV7-2, the J call TRBJ1-2; 8 bases align to TRBD1. CDR3 size: 12 residues. Germline loops: CDR1 SGHTA, CDR2 FQGNSA. V was pared by 6 bases and J by 5 bases, with 2 bases of the junction left unmatched. In DNA form, the CDR3 reads TGTGCCAGCAGGAGACAGGGGTATGGCTACACCTTC. Protein product: CASRRQGYGYTF.

This chain connects TRBV5-1 to TRBJ1-1; no clear D gene. The CDR3 runs 15 residues. CDR1 and CDR2 from the germline V gene are SGHRS and YFSETQ. V was shortened by 0 bases and J by 5 bases, with 14 bases between the two germline ends. The CDR3 sequence is CASSLAITGRTEAFF. The CDR3 bases are TGCGCCAGCAGCTTGGCGATTACGGGAAGGACTGAAGCTTTCTTT.

V and J are TRBV21-1 and TRBJ2-7. TRBV21-1 is a known pseudogene. The CDR3 has 9 amino acids. DNA of the CDR3: TGTGCCAGAGGGAACGAGCAGTACTTC. Amino acids: CARGNEQYF.

This chain uses TRBV19 with TRBJ1-2; 7 bases agree with TRBD1. The CDR3 totals 14 residues. Germline lookup yields CDR1 LNHDA and CDR2 SQIVND (reference sequence). The J segment lost 8 bases and the V segment lost 5 bases, leaving 11 bases of the junction unmatched. CDR3 coding DNA: TGTGCCAGTAGTTCCACAGGGGCCCGGGGAGGCTACACCTTC. Amino acids: CASSSTGARGGYTF.

This clone appeared once. This chain links TRBV5-1 with TRBJ1-2; 7 bases map to TRBD1. Germline loops: CDR1 SGHRS, CDR2 YFSETQ. CDR3 length: 17 residues. Germline trimming cut 2 bases from V and 1 base from J; bases unmatched to any gene: 11. Written as DNA, the CDR3 is TGCGCCAGCAGCTTTAACATTAAGCGGGACAGTAACTATGGCTACACCTTC. As protein: CASSFNIKRDSNYGYTF.

The chain links TRBV5-6 to TRBJ2-7; 9 bases match TRBD1. This CDR3 spans 14 amino acids. Unmatched junction bases numbered 2, after V lost 4 bases and J lost 0 bases. Germline V gene data show CDR1 as SGHDT and CDR2 as YYEEEE. CDR3 region: CASSRDRASYEQYF. The CDR3, as DNA: TGTGCCAGCAGCCGGGACAGGGCCTCCTACGAGCAGTACTTC. The variable domain in full, completed from reference TRBV5-6 and TRBJ2-7, reads DAGVTQSPTHLIKTRGQQVTLRCSPKSGHDTVSWYQQALGQGPQFIFQYYEEEERQRGNFPDRFSGHQFPNYSSELNVNALLLGDSALYLCASSRDRASYEQYFGPGTRLTVT.